This entry lists 6 T cell receptor beta chains sequenced from one sample in a study of cytomegalovirus exposure and HLA in healthy donors. Sequencing was performed with immunoSEQ multiplex PCR; in TCRdb, only in-frame clones are kept and a portion is missing. The sample shows about 170,000 clones, under 90% of them seen only once. The material sequenced was PBMCs. These receptors were taken from a young woman in good health and CMV-seropositive.

This chain connects TRBV4-1 to TRBJ2-7, with 12 positions matching TRBD2. V shed 1 base and J 1 base; nucleotides not matched to a gene: 5. This CDR3 contains 17 residues. CDR1 and CDR2 from the germline V gene are MGHRA and YSYEKL. The CDR3 DNA reads as TGCGCCAGCAGCCAAGCTAGCGGGAGGGCCGGGTCCTACGAGCAGTACTTC. It encodes CASSQASGRAGSYEQYF.

CDR3 region: CARSLLNWAQKYEQYF. DNA for the CDR3: TGTGCCAGAAGCCTGTTGAATTGGGCACAGAAGTACGAGCAGTACTTC. The chain has TRBV5-3 and TRBJ2-7; D remains unclear. TRBV5-3 is an ORF, with its function uncertain. The V and J ends lost 4 bases and 4 bases respectively, with 21 bases between them. The CDR3 contains 16 residues.

The chain uses TRBV28 and TRBJ2-7, with D possibly being TRBD2 (7 bases). V lost 3 bases, J lost 4 bases, and 19 bases lay in between. Per germline, CDR1 MDHEN and CDR2 SYDVKM. This CDR3 spans 16 amino acids. The CDR3 bases are TGTGCCAGCAGTTTGTGGGGGGGCGCGTCAATTTACGAGCAGTACTTC. This encodes CASSLWGGASIYEQYF.

This rearrangement joins TRBV27 to TRBJ2-3; 10 nucleotides match TRBD2. Germline V lookup: CDR1 MNHEY, CDR2 SMNVEV (reference sequence). CDR3 length: 15 residues. After removal of 4 bases from V and 4 bases from J, the junction contained 5 bases not matched to a gene. The DNA for the CDR3 is TGTGCCAGCAGTTCGATGCTAGCGGGAGCAGATACGCAGTATTTT. Translation: CASSSMLAGADTQYF.

The count of this clone is one. The chain joins TRBV7-9 to TRBJ2-7; 9 bases are a match to TRBD2. V was pared by 4 bases and J by 3 bases, with 4 bases of the junction left unmatched. This CDR3 region has 14 residues. Germline V gene sequence: CDR1 SEHNR, CDR2 FQNEAQ (reference sequence). CDR3 residues: CASSWTSVVYEQYF. As DNA, the CDR3 is TGTGCCAGCAGCTGGACTAGCGTTGTCTACGAGCAGTACTTC.

The rearrangement joins TRBV4-1 to TRBJ1-3; no clear D. Germline V CDR1 and CDR2: MGHRA, YSYEKL. Trimming cost V 3 bases and J 2 bases, with 11 bases left between them. The CDR3 has 15 residues. The CDR3 DNA reads TGCGCCAGCAGCCAGCCGGGAGGGACTGGAAACACCATATATTTT. This gives the protein CASSQPGGTGNTIYF.